The 19 T cell receptor beta chains listed next were all sequenced from one sample in a study of T cell changes during pregnancy in multiple sclerosis. The assay was immunoSEQ multiplex PCR, and TCRdb's table has in-frame clones only and misses some. The sample gives 60,000 or so clones, more than 85% of which show up once; about 0.85% is in the top ten. The starting material was peripheral blood, obtained before pregnancy. The receptors derive from a female donor with multiple sclerosis, enrolled in a pregnancy study.

The rearrangement uses TRBV5-1 and TRBJ2-1, with TRBD2 as a possible D gene (6 bases). The CDR3 runs to 13 residues. Germline assignment: CDR1 SGHRS and CDR2 YFSETQ. V lost 7 bases and J 2 bases, leaving 10 bases between the germline ends. CDR3 in amino acids: CASSPSAYNEQFF. The CDR3 DNA follows: TGCGCCAGCTCCCCTAGCGCCTACAATGAGCAGTTCTTC.

V is TRBV27 and J is TRBJ1-4; 10 bases align to TRBD1. The germline CDR1 and CDR2 sequences are MNHEY and SMNVEV (reference sequence). The CDR3 is 14 amino acids. With 4 bases clipped from V and 10 bases from J, the junction kept 6 bases outside the gene matches. Here the CDR3 reads CASSSGTGVGKLFF. The DNA of the CDR3 is TGTGCCAGCAGTTCCGGGACAGGGGTCGGAAAACTGTTTTTT. Combining the CDR3 with reference TRBV27 and TRBJ1-4 gives the whole variable domain EAQVTQNPRYLITVTGKKLTVTCSQNMNHEYMSWYRQDPGLGLRQIYYSMNVEVTDKGDVPEGYKVSRKEKRNFPLILESPSPNQTSLYFCASSSGTGVGKLFFGSGTQLSVL.

V gene TRBV7-2 combines with J gene TRBJ1-3; TRBD1 is a possible D gene (5 bases). Between the trimmed V and J ends, which lost 0 bases and 0 bases, there was a span of 9 bases. This CDR3 contains 16 residues. Germline loops: CDR1 SGHTA, CDR2 FQGNSA. CDR3 DNA sequence: TGTGCCAGCAGCTTAGCAGGGGCTCACTCTGGAAACACCATATATTTT. Amino acid sequence: CASSLAGAHSGNTIYF.

The V and J genes are TRBV30 and TRBJ1-1; 7 bases match TRBD1. Unmatched junction bases numbered 8, after V lost 2 bases and J lost 8 bases. The CDR3 has 13 amino acids. Germline CDR1 and CDR2: GTSNPN and SVGIG (reference sequence). CDR3 nucleotide sequence: TGTGCCTGGAGTAGGGGGCGCCCGGGGGAAGCTTTCTTT. Translation: CAWSRGRPGEAFF.

V and J are TRBV4-1 and TRBJ1-4; the match to TRBD1 covers 7 bases. The CDR3 has 18 amino acids. Germline V gives CDR1 MGHRA, CDR2 YSYEKL. J was trimmed by 5 bases and V by 5 bases; bases with no gene match: 17. The CDR3 reads CASSLGVVIRGENEKLFF. The CDR3 nucleotides are TGCGCCAGCAGCTTAGGGGTTGTAATCAGGGGGGAAAATGAAAAACTGTTTTTT.

This sequence joins TRBV18 and TRBJ2-1, with 12 bases lining up with TRBD2. The CDR3 consists of 18 residues. The V and J ends lost 2 bases and 4 bases, in that order; junction bases with no gene match: 9. Germline values: CDR1 KGHSH, CDR2 LQKENI. Here the CDR3 DNA reads TGTGCCAGCTCACCAGAGGGTCGACTAGCGGGGGTGTACAATGAGCAGTTCTTC. Amino acid sequence: CASSPEGRLAGVYNEQFF.

This clone was picked up a small number of times. This rearrangement joins TRBV7-9 to TRBJ1-6; 7 bases match TRBD1. The CDR3 length is 14 residues. Per the germline V gene, CDR1 is SEHNR and CDR2 is FQNEAQ (reference sequence). Trimming at V came to 4 bases and at J to 8 bases, leaving 5 bases not matched to a gene. The CDR3 sequence: CASSYDRVYSPLHF. The CDR3, as DNA: TGTGCCAGCAGCTACGACAGGGTCTATTCACCCCTCCACTTT.

The chain links TRBV9 to TRBJ1-2; D unresolved. In germline, CDR1 is SGDLS, CDR2 YYNGEE. The CDR3 spans 14 residues. Trimming left V 0 bases short and J 1 base short, with 7 bases between. CDR3: CASSVASVNYGYTF. For the CDR3, the DNA is TGTGCCAGCAGCGTAGCCTCGGTTAACTATGGCTACACCTTC.

In nucleotides, the CDR3 is TGTGCCAGCAGTGATACCAGGACAGGGCAGGAGACCCAGTACTTC. It encodes CASSDTRTGQETQYF. The chain employs TRBV11-3 and TRBJ2-5; 8 positions match TRBD1. J was trimmed by 5 bases and V by 6 bases; bases with no gene match: 11. Germline V gene data show CDR1 as SGHNT and CDR2 as YENEEA. This CDR3 contains 15 residues.

J is TRBJ2-7 and V is TRBV4-2, with 11 bases that match TRBD2. This CDR3 comprises 16 residues. Trimming cost V 4 bases and J 4 bases; bases outside gene matches: 9. Germline CDR1 is LGHNA and CDR2 is YNFKEQ. The CDR3 region has the DNA TGTGCCAGCAGCCCCAAGGCCGCTAGCGGGGGGTACGAGCAGTACTTC. It translates to CASSPKAASGGYEQYF.

This sequence joins TRBV28 and TRBJ1-1; a possible D gene is TRBD1 (6 bases). V was shortened by 7 bases and J by 5 bases, with 14 bases between the two germline ends. Germline values: CDR1 MDHEN, CDR2 SYDVKM. The CDR3 sequence is 13 residues long. The CDR3 coding sequence is TGTGCCAGCAACAGGGTGCCGGGAACTGAAGCTTTCTTT. Its protein is CASNRVPGTEAFF.

The J gene is TRBJ2-5, the V gene TRBV5-4, with unresolved D. Germline CDR1 reads SGHNT; CDR2 reads YYREEE (reference sequence). The CDR3 runs to 13 residues. V dropped 0 bases and J dropped 3 bases, with 6 bases sitting between them. CDR3 in amino acids: CASSLVPEETQYF. The CDR3 DNA reads TGTGCCAGCAGCTTGGTTCCCGAAGAGACCCAGTACTTC. The entire variable domain, with the rest obtained from reference TRBV5-4 and TRBJ2-5, is as follows: ETGVTQSPTHLIKTRGQQVTLRCSSQSGHNTVSWYQQALGQGPQFIFQYYREEENGRGNFPPRFSGLQFPNYSSELNVNALELDDSALYLCASSLVPEETQYFGPGTRLLVL.

This chain uses TRBV25-1 with TRBJ2-7; D is unresolved. Trimming took 7 bases from V and 3 from J, leaving 7 bases between them. CDR3 length: 11 amino acids. From germline, CDR1 is MGHDK and CDR2 SYGVNS. Written as DNA, the CDR3 is TGTGCCAGCACAGGCAGCTACGAGCAGTACTTC. It codes for CASTGSYEQYF.

The chain is built from TRBV9 and TRBJ1-2; D remains unclear. Trimming stripped 0 bases from V and 8 bases from J, with 14 bases between. This CDR3 spans 14 amino acids. Germline V CDR1 and CDR2: SGDLS, YYNGEE. For the CDR3, the DNA is TGTGCCAGCAGCGTAGTCCAGGAACTCGGCGGCTACACCTTC. It codes for CASSVVQELGGYTF.

The rearrangement joins TRBV19 to TRBJ2-1; D remains ambiguous. Germline V gene lookup returns CDR1 LNHDA and CDR2 SQIVND (reference sequence). This CDR3 comprises 14 residues. Trimming removed 3 bases at V and 7 bases at J, with 13 bases between. The CDR3 coding sequence is TGTGCCAGTAGTATGTTTCGACTGGAGAATGAGCAGTTCTTC. This gives the protein CASSMFRLENEQFF.

The chain has TRBV9 and TRBJ2-3, with a possible D match to TRBD2 (6 bases). The CDR3 totals 14 residues. Germline lookup yields CDR1 SGDLS and CDR2 YYNGEE. V lost 4 bases, J lost 4 bases, and 13 bases lay in between. The CDR3 DNA is TGTGCCAGCAGCTTCCAGAGCGGGTCAGATACGCAGTATTTT. Its translation is CASSFQSGSDTQYF.

The rearrangement uses TRBV5-4 and TRBJ1-5, with D unclear. There are 16 residues in the CDR3. Germline V gene data show CDR1 as SGHNT and CDR2 as YYREEE (reference sequence). V was cut by 0 bases and J by 0 bases, with 10 bases left in between. Here the CDR3 reads CASSLGPSNSNQPQHF. The DNA for the CDR3 is TGTGCCAGCAGCTTGGGTCCCAGTAATAGCAATCAGCCCCAGCATTTT.

The J gene is TRBJ1-2, the V gene TRBV7-2, with D unclear. Germline V gives CDR1 SGHTA, CDR2 FQGNSA. The ends were cut back, 1 base at V and 8 bases at J, with 14 bases in the middle. The CDR3 loop spans 14 amino acids. CDR3 coding DNA: TGTGCCAGCAGCTTAGGTGTCGGAGGGCGCGGCTACACCTTC. This codes for CASSLGVGGRGYTF.

The V gene is TRBV19, the J gene TRBJ1-1; 9 bases map to TRBD1. Unmatched junction bases numbered 11, after V lost 6 bases and J lost 6 bases. The germline V gene has CDR1 LNHDA and CDR2 SQIVND (reference sequence). The CDR3 spans 15 residues. CDR3 coding DNA: TGTGCCAGTAGCCACACCGGGACAGGGAGTCCTGAAGCTTTCTTT. Encoded protein: CASSHTGTGSPEAFF.